Each of the 30 T cell receptor beta chains below was sequenced from the same sample in a study of OX40 agonist ivuxolimab in advanced cancers. TCRdb's copy holds only in-frame clones and misses some; the assay was immunoSEQ multiplex PCR. This sample has about 100,000 clones, with about 88% found just once. This specimen was CD4+ or CD8+ T cells sorted from blood, taken in a trial of the OX40 agonist ivuxolimab. Receptors were obtained from an adult with an advanced solid tumor such as melanoma, head and neck, liver or kidney cancer.

The chain is built from TRBV27 and TRBJ1-4; D perhaps matches TRBD1 (5 bases). CDR1 and CDR2 (germline): MNHEY, SMNVEV (reference sequence). Trimming stripped 3 bases from V and 3 bases from J, with 11 bases between. CDR3 length: 15 amino acids. The CDR3 region is CASSFLGVPNEKLFF. CDR3 nucleotide sequence: TGTGCCAGCAGTTTTCTGGGGGTACCTAATGAAAAACTGTTTTTT.

The gene calls are TRBV7-9 and TRBJ2-5; no definite D call. Deletions cut 5 bases from V and 2 bases from J, with 15 bases between. CDR1 is SEHNR and CDR2 is FQNEAQ in the germline V gene (reference sequence). CDR3 length equals 15 residues. The chain's CDR3 is CASSPADTRQETQYF. In DNA form, the CDR3 reads TGTGCCAGCAGCCCAGCCGACACGAGACAAGAGACCCAGTACTTC.

This chain connects TRBV6-1 to TRBJ1-1; unclear D gene. This CDR3 spans 15 amino acids. V was clipped by 2 bases and J by 4 bases, with 14 bases between them. Germline V lookup: CDR1 MNHNS, CDR2 SASEGT. The CDR3 DNA follows: TGTGCCAGCAGTGAACTCCAGGCCCAAGCCACTGAAGCTTTCTTT. Amino acid sequence: CASSELQAQATEAFF.

The rearrangement links TRBV5-6 to TRBJ2-1; either TRBD1 or TRBD2 may supply D (6 bases each). Germline CDR1 and CDR2: SGHDT and YYEEEE. Trimming took 5 bases from V and 8 from J, leaving 23 bases between them. The CDR3 has 16 amino acids. CDR3 in amino acids: CASSTEKGGSIDEQFF. The CDR3 DNA reads as TGTGCCAGCAGTACTGAAAAAGGGGGGTCAATCGATGAGCAGTTCTTC.

The V gene is TRBV7-3, the J gene TRBJ2-2; 7 nucleotides line up with TRBD1. Unmatched junction bases numbered 3, after V lost 1 base and J lost 4 bases. The CDR3 spans 15 residues. Germline assignment: CDR1 SGHTA and CDR2 FQGTGA. DNA for the CDR3: TGTGCCAGCAGCTTAAGGGGGACAGCCACCGGGGAGCTGTTTTTT. Translating gives CASSLRGTATGELFF.

This clone was counted a few times. The J gene is TRBJ1-5, the V gene TRBV30, with D possibly TRBD1 on 5 matching bases. CDR1 and CDR2 from the germline V gene are GTSNPN and SVGIG (reference sequence). Trimming shortened V by 0 bases and J by 4 bases, and 10 bases separated the two germline ends. The CDR3 is 14 amino acids. This CDR3 is CAWSVFGGNQPQHF. The CDR3 DNA reads TGTGCCTGGAGTGTTTTTGGGGGGAATCAGCCCCAGCATTTT.

The V and J genes are TRBV2 and TRBJ2-3; 8 bases agree with TRBD2. Germline V gene data show CDR1 as SNHLY and CDR2 as FYNNEI. After removal of 7 bases from V and 0 bases from J, the junction contained 6 bases not matched to a gene. The CDR3 loop spans 15 amino acids. For the CDR3, the DNA is TGTGCCAGCACTCCTAGCGGGTTTAGCACAGATACGCAGTATTTT. This gives the protein CASTPSGFSTDTQYF. Combining the CDR3 with reference TRBV2 and TRBJ2-3 gives the whole variable domain EPEVTQTPSHQVTQMGQEVILRCVPISNHLYFYWYRQILGQKVEFLVSFYNNEISEKSEIFDDQFSVERPDGSNFTLKIRSTKLEDSAMYFCASTPSGFSTDTQYFGPGTRLTVL.

The chain couples TRBV6-6 to TRBJ2-7; TRBD2 might be the D (6 bases). Between the trimmed V and J ends, which lost 4 bases and 4 bases, there was a span of 17 bases. Germline CDR1 and CDR2: MNHNY and SVGAGI (reference sequence). The CDR3 is 15 amino acids. The CDR3 DNA reads TGTGCCAGCAGTTCCGTAGTGGGTGCGGGGTACGAGCAGTACTTC. It specifies CASSSVVGAGYEQYF.

The chain is built from TRBV7-9 and TRBJ2-3; D perhaps matches TRBD2 (5 bases). Germline V gene lookup returns CDR1 SEHNR and CDR2 FQNEAQ (reference sequence). Between the trimmed V and J ends, which lost 5 bases and 0 bases, there was a span of 18 bases. This CDR3 is built from 17 residues. CDR3 sequence: CASSPRLARTSTDTQYF. CDR3 bases: TGTGCCAGCAGCCCTAGGTTAGCGAGGACTAGCACAGATACGCAGTATTTT.

V is TRBV28 and J is TRBJ2-4; 14 bases match TRBD2. The length of the CDR3 is 15 residues. The J segment lost 6 bases and the V segment lost 6 bases, leaving 4 bases of the junction unmatched. Germline-derived CDR1 and CDR2 are MDHEN and SYDVKM. CDR3 DNA sequence: TGTGCCAGCAGCCACGGGACTAGCGGGAGAAACATTCAGTACTTC. It encodes CASSHGTSGRNIQYF.

The gene calls are TRBV30 and TRBJ1-3, with a weak D call TRBD1 (6 bases). This CDR3 is built from 14 residues. The germline gives CDR1 GTSNPN, CDR2 SVGIG (reference sequence). The V and J ends lost 8 bases and 1 base respectively, with 15 bases between them. CDR3 in DNA: TGTGCCAGTTACAGGGCACGGTCTGGAAACACCATATATTTT. It codes for CASYRARSGNTIYF.

V usage is TRBV6-6 and J usage is TRBJ2-1; tentative D call: TRBD2 (6 bases). V lost 6 bases and J 12 bases, leaving 12 bases between the germline ends. The CDR3 covers 11 residues. Germline V gene lookup returns CDR1 MNHNY and CDR2 SVGAGI (reference sequence). The DNA of the CDR3 is TGTGCCAGCAGCTCCGGAGGGCGGCAGTTCTTC. Translation: CASSSGGRQFF.

V and J are TRBV19 and TRBJ1-5; tentative D call: TRBD1 (5 bases). Germline V gene data show CDR1 as LNHDA and CDR2 as SQIVND (reference sequence). The CDR3 extends over 14 amino acids. Trimming cost V 4 bases and J 5 bases, with 12 bases left between them. The CDR3: CASSRDQGYQPQHF. The CDR3 DNA follows: TGTGCCAGTAGTAGGGACCAGGGTTATCAGCCCCAGCATTTT.

The chain joins TRBV18 to TRBJ2-3; 8 bases map to TRBD1. Per the germline V gene, CDR1 is KGHSH and CDR2 is LQKENI. This CDR3 spans 16 amino acids. The V segment lost 4 bases and the J segment 4 bases; nucleotides outside the gene matches: 10. CDR3 DNA sequence: TGTGCCAGCTCACGGGAGGACAGGGAGCGGGCAGATACGCAGTATTTT. It translates to CASSREDRERADTQYF. Supplemented by reference TRBV18 and TRBJ2-3, the full variable domain reads NAGVMQNPRHLVRRRGQEARLRCSPMKGHSHVYWYRQLPEEGLKFMVYLQKENIIDESGMPKERFSAEFPKEGPSILRIQQVVRGDSAAYFCASSREDRERADTQYFGPGTRLTVL.

In this sample, this clone turned up a few times. One end of the junction does not line up with germline, which may come from a read error. The V and J genes are TRBV29-1 and TRBJ1-1, with D unresolved. Per the germline V gene, CDR1 is SQVTM and CDR2 is ANQGSEA. The CDR3 sequence is 11 residues long. CDR3 loop: CSVEDRRNYSF. CDR3 coding DNA: TGCAGCGTTGAAGACAGGCGGAATTACAGTTTT.

Here the CDR3 DNA reads TGTGCCAGCAGCCTGGGACAACCCCCATACGAGCAGTACTTC. Its protein product is CASSLGQPPYEQYF. This sequence joins TRBV7-9 and TRBJ2-7; maybe TRBD1 (6 bases). This CDR3 is built from 14 residues. The germline V gene has CDR1 SEHNR and CDR2 FQNEAQ (reference sequence). Trimming cost V 5 bases and J 4 bases, with 15 bases left between them.

The rearrangement uses TRBV11-1 and TRBJ1-4; 8 bases agree with TRBD1. The junction had 3 bases not matched to a gene; V was cut back by 2 bases and J by 7 bases. This CDR3 contains 14 residues. Germline-derived CDR1 and CDR2 are SGHAT and FQDESV (reference sequence). As DNA, the CDR3 is TGTGCCAGCAGCTTACGACAGGGGAGTGAAAAACTGTTTTTT. Amino acid sequence: CASSLRQGSEKLFF.

This clone came up once. This chain uses TRBV5-1 with TRBJ2-1; 9 bases line up with TRBD2. With V trimmed by 0 bases and J by 3 bases, 4 bases remained unmatched. CDR3 length: 16 residues. From germline, CDR1 is SGHRS and CDR2 YFSETQ. CDR3 in DNA: TGCGCCAGCAGCTTGGGAGTAGCGGGGGTCTACAATGAGCAGTTCTTC. Translated: CASSLGVAGVYNEQFF.

In the case of this clone: Other DNA sequences within the sample encode an identical CDR3. The chain employs TRBV6-1 and TRBJ2-7; no firm D call. The CDR3 totals 14 residues. Germline V gives CDR1 MNHNS, CDR2 SASEGT. Trimming stripped 4 bases from V and 6 bases from J, with 16 bases between. The CDR3 loop reads CASSAGADIGEQYF. CDR3 DNA sequence: TGTGCCAGCAGTGCAGGTGCCGATATAGGCGAGCAGTACTTC.

The chain uses TRBV5-4 and TRBJ1-3, with D possibly being TRBD1 (5 bases). V was cut by 1 base and J by 0 bases, with 8 bases left in between. This CDR3 has 15 amino acids. Germline-derived CDR1 and CDR2 are SGHNT and YYREEE (reference sequence). CDR3 in amino acids: CASSLPGGSGNTIYF. For the CDR3, the DNA is TGTGCCAGCAGCTTGCCGGGGGGCTCTGGAAACACCATATATTTT.

This clone appeared once. Written as DNA, the CDR3 is TGTGCCAGCAGTGATAAGCGGGAGGGCCACGAGCAGTTCTTC. Amino acid sequence: CASSDKREGHEQFF. The J gene is TRBJ2-1, the V gene TRBV2; TRBD2 agrees at 10 bases. V lost 3 bases to trimming and J lost 10 bases; unmatched junction nucleotides: 6. The germline CDR1 and CDR2 sequences are SNHLY and FYNNEI. The CDR3 has 14 amino acids.

As for this clone: One end of the junction varies from germline; a read error may be responsible. The chain joins TRBV19 to TRBJ2-3; D is unclear. The CDR3 covers 14 residues. Per the germline V gene, CDR1 is LNHDA and CDR2 is SQIVND (reference sequence). This CDR3 is CASSIVGIPNTQYF. The CDR3 region has the DNA TGTGCCAGTAGTATAGTAGGGATACCAAATACACAGTATTTT.

The genes are TRBV2 and TRBJ2-5; D is perhaps TRBD1 (5 bases). This CDR3 spans 13 amino acids. CDR1 SNHLY and CDR2 FYNNEI come from the germline V gene. V was trimmed by 6 bases and J by 5 bases, leaving 13 bases between them. The CDR3 region is CASRLGHPETQYF. DNA of the CDR3: TGTGCCAGCAGGCTAGGACATCCGGAGACCCAGTACTTC. Looking up the rest from reference TRBV2 and TRBJ2-5 gives the full variable domain: EPEVTQTPSHQVTQMGQEVILRCVPISNHLYFYWYRQILGQKVEFLVSFYNNEISEKSEIFDDQFSVERPDGSNFTLKIRSTKLEDSAMYFCASRLGHPETQYFGPGTRLLVL.

The V gene is TRBV4-1, the J gene TRBJ2-1; TRBD1 might be the D (5 bases). CDR1 and CDR2 from the germline V gene are MGHRA and YSYEKL. The CDR3 has 13 residues. V shed 3 bases and J shed 8 bases, with 11 bases lying between them. The CDR3 DNA is TGCGCCAGCAGCCAGGTTTGGGGCGATGAGCAGTTCTTC. It specifies CASSQVWGDEQFF.

This chain links TRBV5-1 with TRBJ1-4, with D unresolved. V was clipped by 0 bases and J by 5 bases, with 14 bases between them. CDR1 and CDR2 from the germline V gene are SGHRS and YFSETQ. CDR3 length: 16 residues. CDR3 in amino acids: CASSLDWGGGNEKLFF. CDR3 DNA sequence: TGCGCCAGCAGCTTGGATTGGGGTGGAGGGAATGAAAAACTGTTTTTT.

The V and J genes are TRBV2 and TRBJ1-5, with TRBD1 matching over 7 bases. CDR1 and CDR2 (germline): SNHLY, FYNNEI. The length of the CDR3 is 15 residues. V lost 3 bases to trimming and J lost 6 bases; unmatched junction nucleotides: 8. The CDR3 loop is CASSDGRQGGQPQHF. Here the CDR3 DNA reads TGTGCCAGCAGTGATGGGAGGCAGGGGGGTCAGCCCCAGCATTTT.

The chain joins TRBV14 to TRBJ1-1; 10 bases align to TRBD1. The CDR3 has 15 amino acids. The V and J ends lost 3 bases and 2 bases, in that order; junction bases with no gene match: 3. Germline V gene sequence: CDR1 SGHDN, CDR2 FVKESK. The DNA of the CDR3 is TGTGCCAGCAGCCAGCGGACAGGGGGTAACACTGAAGCTTTCTTT. Encoded protein: CASSQRTGGNTEAFF.

The chain couples TRBV5-8 to TRBJ2-2; D call uncertain. With 2 bases removed from V and 0 bases from J, the gap between germline ends came to 8 bases. CDR1 is SGHTS, CDR2 YDEGEE, per germline. The CDR3 is 15 residues long. The CDR3 loop reads CASSFGTTNTGELFF. The CDR3 coding sequence is TGTGCCAGCAGCTTCGGAACAACGAACACCGGGGAGCTGTTTTTT.

The rearrangement joins TRBV28 to TRBJ1-1; D gene unclear. The V and J ends lost 9 bases and 6 bases respectively, with 17 bases between them. CDR3 length: 13 residues. Germline assignment: CDR1 MDHEN and CDR2 SYDVKM. The CDR3 loop is CASPGTEAAEAFF. The CDR3 DNA reads as TGTGCCAGTCCAGGAACGGAGGCAGCTGAAGCTTTCTTT.

The chain is built from TRBV10-3 and TRBJ1-4; 11 nucleotides line up with TRBD1. Germline V gene lookup returns CDR1 ENHRY and CDR2 SYGVKD. The CDR3 consists of 15 residues. V lost 3 bases, J lost 8 bases, and 5 bases stayed unmatched. The CDR3 bases are TGTGCCATCAGTGAATCCGGGACAGGGGGGGAAAAACTGTTTTTT. It yields the protein CAISESGTGGEKLFF.